The 20 T cell receptor beta chains presented below share a single source sample, sequenced in a study of blood T cell repertoires in COVID-19. TCRdb's copy holds only in-frame clones and misses some; the assay was immunoSEQ multiplex PCR. Of about 160,000 clones listed, around 80% are singletons. The material sequenced was peripheral blood. Source of these receptors: a human donor with acute or convalescent COVID-19. The donor label of this sample is uncertain.

The chain combines TRBV5-1 with TRBJ1-1; 7 bases agree with TRBD1. Germline-derived CDR1 and CDR2 are SGHRS and YFSETQ. The V gene end was trimmed by 0 bases and the J gene end by 4 bases; junction bases not matched to a gene: 21. This CDR3 has 20 residues. The CDR3 here is CASSLAKTGFVDALGTEAFF. The CDR3 bases are TGCGCCAGCAGCTTGGCCAAGACAGGGTTCGTGGATGCATTGGGCACTGAAGCTTTCTTT.

V is TRBV7-2 and J is TRBJ2-3; 11 bases line up with TRBD2. The CDR3 extends over 17 amino acids. Per germline, CDR1 SGHTA and CDR2 FQGNSA. J lost 0 bases, V lost 3 bases, and 5 bases had no gene match. As DNA, the CDR3 is TGTGCCAGCAGCTTTGTTAGCGGGGGGGGTAGCACAGATACGCAGTATTTT. It is translated as CASSFVSGGGSTDTQYF.

V and J are TRBV7-9 and TRBJ1-1; D is unresolved. The germline V gene has CDR1 SEHNR and CDR2 FQNEAQ (reference sequence). V shed 7 bases and J shed 2 bases, with 8 bases lying between them. CDR3 size: 12 residues. The CDR3 protein is CASTLSNTEAFF. CDR3 DNA: TGTGCCAGCACCCTAAGTAACACTGAAGCTTTCTTT.

J is TRBJ1-2 and V is TRBV30; D not resolved. This CDR3 contains 13 residues. Germline CDR1 is GTSNPN and CDR2 is SVGIG (reference sequence). V was pared by 2 bases and J by 1 base, with 8 bases between. The CDR3 DNA reads as TGTGCCTGGAGTTTCGGGATTAACTATGGCTACACCTTC. Residues: CAWSFGINYGYTF.

The V and J genes are TRBV27 and TRBJ2-1; D is uncertain. CDR3 length equals 14 residues. Trimming took off 3 bases at V and 6 bases at J, with 12 bases between the two ends. In germline, CDR1 is MNHEY, CDR2 SMNVEV (reference sequence). CDR3 in amino acids: CASSFRPRGNEQFF. In nucleotides, the CDR3 is TGTGCCAGCAGTTTCCGGCCGCGAGGCAATGAGCAGTTCTTC.

The V call is TRBV9, the J call TRBJ1-2; D not resolved. The CDR3 is 15 amino acids. Germline V gives CDR1 SGDLS, CDR2 YYNGEE. V was clipped by 1 base and J by 2 bases, with 12 bases between them. As DNA, the CDR3 is TGTGCCAGCAGCGTATTCTCGGGCGGGAACTATGGCTACACCTTC. Protein sequence: CASSVFSGGNYGYTF.

This chain uses TRBV5-6 with TRBJ2-7; TRBD1 matches 9 bases. The ends lost 0 bases at V and 4 bases at J; junction bases unmatched: 5. The germline V gene encodes CDR1 SGHDT and CDR2 YYEEEE. The length of the CDR3 is 15 residues. CDR3: CASSLGGTGKYEQYF. CDR3 nucleotide sequence: TGTGCCAGCAGCTTGGGCGGGACAGGGAAATACGAGCAGTACTTC.

V usage is TRBV10-3 and J usage is TRBJ1-1; no reliable D call. The germline CDR1 and CDR2 sequences are ENHRY and SYGVKD. This CDR3 comprises 15 residues. V shed 6 bases and J shed 0 bases, with 14 bases lying between them. In DNA, the CDR3 is TGTGCCATCAGGGACCTAAGAGGGATGAACACTGAAGCTTTCTTT. This sequence encodes CAIRDLRGMNTEAFF.

J is TRBJ2-5 and V is TRBV2, with 10 bases that match TRBD2. Germline CDR1 reads SNHLY; CDR2 reads FYNNEI. After removal of 4 bases from V and 5 bases from J, the junction contained 7 bases not matched to a gene. The CDR3 runs 15 residues. The CDR3 is CASSVLAGGVETQYF. CDR3 bases: TGTGCCAGCAGTGTCTTAGCGGGGGGAGTGGAGACCCAGTACTTC.

The chain joins TRBV9 to TRBJ2-7; D may be TRBD2 (7 bases). CDR1 and CDR2 (germline): SGDLS, YYNGEE. This CDR3 has 15 amino acids. Deletions cut 4 bases from V and 1 base from J, with 15 bases between. The CDR3 coding sequence is TGTGCCAGCAGCAAAGGGGGAGGGGAATCCTACGAGCAGTACTTC. Protein sequence: CASSKGGGESYEQYF.

There are a few counts of this clone. The CDR3 reads CASGALSNYGYTF. CDR3 in DNA: TGTGCCAGCGGGGCCCTTTCTAACTATGGCTACACCTTC. This chain links TRBV11-2 with TRBJ1-2; D may be TRBD1 (5 bases). V dropped 8 bases and J dropped 0 bases, with 10 bases sitting between them. The CDR3 loop spans 13 amino acids. The germline V gene encodes CDR1 SGHAT and CDR2 FQNNGV.

This clone was picked up a small number of times. This sequence joins TRBV5-1 and TRBJ2-7; 9 nucleotides match TRBD1. The ends lost 4 bases at V and 0 bases at J; junction bases unmatched: 5. The germline V gene has CDR1 SGHRS and CDR2 YFSETQ. The CDR3 is 15 residues long. This chain's CDR3 is CASSPGQGSSYEQYF. The CDR3 bases are TGCGCCAGCAGCCCTGGACAGGGGAGCTCCTACGAGCAGTACTTC.

The rearrangement links TRBV6-5 to TRBJ1-5; D not certain. The CDR3 length is 13 residues. Germline V gene lookup returns CDR1 MNHEY and CDR2 SVGAGI. Trimming cost V 5 bases and J 5 bases, with 10 bases left between them. The CDR3 bases are TGTGCCAGCAGTCCCGATGGCCATCAGCCCCAGCATTTT. This sequence encodes CASSPDGHQPQHF.

This clone was detected a few times. This chain links TRBV7-3 with TRBJ1-1; 7 bases are shared with TRBD1. V gave up 5 bases and J gave up 4 bases; unmatched junction bases: 10. Germline V gene lookup returns CDR1 SGHTA and CDR2 FQGTGA. The CDR3 contains 15 residues. The CDR3: CASSVTGAQGTEAFF. CDR3 nucleotides: TGTGCCAGCAGCGTTACAGGGGCCCAGGGCACTGAAGCTTTCTTT.

This clone was seen just once. J is TRBJ1-3 and V is TRBV21-1. TRBV21-1 is annotated as a pseudogene. The CDR3 runs 15 residues. The CDR3 region is CASSELGGFRNTIYF. CDR3 coding DNA: TGTGCCAGCAGCGAATTAGGAGGGTTTCGAAACACCATATATTTT.

The V call is TRBV6-5, the J call TRBJ2-5; no clear D. This CDR3 is built from 13 residues. CDR1 is MNHEY, CDR2 SVGAGI, per germline. Trimming shortened V by 6 bases and J by 5 bases, and 13 bases separated the two germline ends. CDR3 coding DNA: TGTGCCAGCAGCCGAGGCTCCTTGGAGACCCAGTACTTC. This encodes CASSRGSLETQYF.

The rearrangement uses TRBV6-5 and TRBJ2-7; TRBD1 matches at 7 bases. The ends lost 5 bases at V and 1 base at J; junction bases unmatched: 5. Germline V gives CDR1 MNHEY, CDR2 SVGAGI. The CDR3 totals 14 residues. The CDR3 loop reads CASSHRDSSYEQYF. In DNA form, the CDR3 reads TGTGCCAGCAGTCACCGGGACAGTTCCTACGAGCAGTACTTC.

CDR3 in amino acids: CASSFRASGVTEAFF. The CDR3 DNA reads TGCGCCAGCAGCTTTAGGGCTTCGGGGGTCACTGAAGCTTTCTTT. This sequence joins TRBV5-1 and TRBJ1-1; TRBD1 is a possible D gene (5 bases). This CDR3 comprises 15 residues. V lost 2 bases to trimming and J lost 4 bases, with 15 bases between them. In germline, CDR1 is SGHRS, CDR2 YFSETQ.

This clone turned up a few times. The chain recombines TRBV10-3 with TRBJ2-7; D is unclear. The CDR3 consists of 11 residues. V lost 3 bases to trimming and J lost 9 bases, with 9 bases between them. Per germline, CDR1 ENHRY and CDR2 SYGVKD. CDR3 in DNA: TGTGCCATCAGTGACCAATCGGGGCAGTACTTC. Protein product: CAISDQSGQYF.

This chain uses TRBV6-5 with TRBJ1-6, with TRBD1 identical over 10 bases. Losses at the gene ends were 6 bases for V and 9 bases for J; bases not matched to a gene: 5. The germline V gene has CDR1 MNHEY and CDR2 SVGAGI. This CDR3 has 14 residues. The CDR3 region is CASSSRDRGSPLHF. CDR3 sequence (DNA): TGTGCCAGCAGCAGCAGGGACAGGGGTTCACCCCTCCACTTT.